A selection of T cell receptor beta chains follows, all from one sample in a study of control samples from healthy donors and cancer patients. This table comes from immunoSEQ multiplex PCR, and its TCRdb copy is limited to in-frame clones, with some not included. In the table there are under 150,000 clones, 80% to 95% of which are singletons. Sequencing was performed on blood. The source is a man under 40 in good health. CDR3s include the opening cysteine and the closing phenylalanine or tryptophan. A D gene is named only where the DNA matches it firmly. Size is omitted from some rows. Given values are once, few, many or a class for expanded clones.

D	V	size	J	CDR3	DNA
-	TRBV6-1	-	TRBJ1-1	CASSQGRAEAFF	TGTGCCAGCAGCCAGGGGCGGGCTGAAGCTTTCTTT
-	TRBV6-6	once	TRBJ1-6	CASSVAQANSPLHF	TGTGCCAGCAGCGTCGCTCAGGCTAATTCACCCCTCCACTTT
-	TRBV12-5	-	TRBJ1-5	CASGSQESNQPQHF	TGTGCTAGTGGATCTCAAGAGAGCAATCAGCCCCAGCATTTT
TRBD2	TRBV5-4	-	TRBJ2-2	CASSLGGRADTGELFF	TGTGCCAGCAGCTTGGGCGGGAGGGCCGACACCGGGGAGCTGTTTTTT
-	TRBV27	few	TRBJ1-5	CASMLGIGQPQHF	TGTGCCAGCATGCTGGGTATCGGTCAGCCCCAGCATTTT
-	TRBV6-1	-	TRBJ2-7	CASSEDSIYQDYEQYF	TGTGCCAGCAGTGAAGATAGCATTTATCAGGACTACGAGCAGTACTTC
-	TRBV7-9	-	TRBJ1-5	CASSPAGRNQPQHF	TGTGCCAGCAGCCCGGCGGGCAGAAATCAGCCCCAGCATTTT
-	TRBV9	-	TRBJ2-7	CASSVNPGGKLHEQYF	TGTGCCAGCAGCGTAAATCCGGGCGGGAAGCTTCACGAGCAGTACTTC
-	TRBV28	-	TRBJ1-2	CASSPLRAFGYTF	TGTGCCAGCAGTCCTCTGCGGGCGTTTGGCTACACCTTC
-	TRBV28	-	TRBJ1-1	CASSLDSEAFF	TGTGCCAGCAGTTTAGACAGTGAAGCTTTCTTT
TRBD2	TRBV9	-	TRBJ2-3	CASSTSGRAPPDTQYF	TGTGCCAGCAGCACAAGCGGGAGGGCCCCCCCAGATACGCAGTATTTT
TRBD2	TRBV6-4	once	TRBJ2-3	CASSLLAGGMADTQYF	TGTGCCAGCAGCCTACTAGCGGGAGGGATGGCAGATACGCAGTATTTT
TRBD2	TRBV28	-	TRBJ2-1	CASSLWGSGSDFPNEQFF	TGTGCCAGCAGTTTATGGGGTAGCGGGAGTGACTTCCCCAATGAGCAGTTCTTC
TRBD2	TRBV4-1	-	TRBJ2-5	CASSQDWRGARGETQYF	TGCGCCAGCAGCCAAGATTGGCGGGGGGCGCGAGGAGAGACCCAGTACTTC
TRBD1	TRBV7-9	-	TRBJ2-5	CASSSRDRGLETQYF	TGTGCCAGCAGCTCCCGGGACAGGGGATTGGAGACCCAGTACTTC